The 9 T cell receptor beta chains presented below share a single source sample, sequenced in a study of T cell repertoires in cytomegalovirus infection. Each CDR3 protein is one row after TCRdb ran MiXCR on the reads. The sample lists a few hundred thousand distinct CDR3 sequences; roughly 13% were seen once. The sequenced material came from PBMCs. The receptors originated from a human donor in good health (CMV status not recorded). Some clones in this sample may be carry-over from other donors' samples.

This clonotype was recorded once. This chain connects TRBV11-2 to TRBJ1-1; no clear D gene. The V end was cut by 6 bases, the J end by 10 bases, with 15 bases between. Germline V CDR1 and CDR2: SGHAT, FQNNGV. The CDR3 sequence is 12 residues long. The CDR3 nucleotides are TGTGCCAGCAGTCTTACTCGTTTTGGAGCTTTCTTT. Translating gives CASSLTRFGAFF.

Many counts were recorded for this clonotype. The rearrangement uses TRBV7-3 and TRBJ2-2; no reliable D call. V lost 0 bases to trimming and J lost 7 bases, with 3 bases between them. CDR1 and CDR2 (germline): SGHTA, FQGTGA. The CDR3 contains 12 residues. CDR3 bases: TGTGCCAGCAGCTTAACCTACGGGGAGCTGTTTTTT. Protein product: CASSLTYGELFF.

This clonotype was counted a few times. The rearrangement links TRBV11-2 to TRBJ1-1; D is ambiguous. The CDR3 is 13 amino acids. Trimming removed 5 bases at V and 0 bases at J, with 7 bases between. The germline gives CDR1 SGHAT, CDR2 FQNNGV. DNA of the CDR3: TGTGCCAGCAGCCGACGGATGAACACTGAAGCTTTCTTT. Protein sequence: CASSRRMNTEAFF.

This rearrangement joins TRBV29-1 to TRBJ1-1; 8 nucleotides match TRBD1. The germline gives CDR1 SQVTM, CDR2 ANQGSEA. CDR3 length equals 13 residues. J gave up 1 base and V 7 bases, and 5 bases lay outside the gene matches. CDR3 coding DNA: TGCAGCGGGGGACAGGCGGCGAACACTGAAGCTTTCTTT. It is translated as CSGGQAANTEAFF.

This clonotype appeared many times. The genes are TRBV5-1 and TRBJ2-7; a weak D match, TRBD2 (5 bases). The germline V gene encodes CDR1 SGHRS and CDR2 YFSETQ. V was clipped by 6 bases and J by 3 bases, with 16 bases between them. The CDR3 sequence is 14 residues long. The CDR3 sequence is CASNLAPGNYEQYF. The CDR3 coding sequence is TGCGCCAGCAACCTTGCGCCGGGAAACTACGAGCAGTACTTC.

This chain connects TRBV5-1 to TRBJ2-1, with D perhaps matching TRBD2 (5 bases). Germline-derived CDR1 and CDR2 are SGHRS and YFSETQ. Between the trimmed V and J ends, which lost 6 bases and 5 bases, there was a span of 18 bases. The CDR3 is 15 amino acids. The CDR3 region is CASTGFGRLNNEQFF. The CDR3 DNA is TGCGCCAGCACGGGGTTTGGAAGGCTTAACAATGAGCAGTTCTTC.

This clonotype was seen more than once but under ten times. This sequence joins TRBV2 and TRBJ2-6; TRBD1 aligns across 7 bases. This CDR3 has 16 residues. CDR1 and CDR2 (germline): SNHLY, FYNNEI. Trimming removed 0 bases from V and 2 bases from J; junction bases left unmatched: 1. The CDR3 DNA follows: TGTGCCAGCAGTGAAGCTGACAGGGCTGGGGCCAACGTCCTGACTTTC. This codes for CASSEADRAGANVLTF.

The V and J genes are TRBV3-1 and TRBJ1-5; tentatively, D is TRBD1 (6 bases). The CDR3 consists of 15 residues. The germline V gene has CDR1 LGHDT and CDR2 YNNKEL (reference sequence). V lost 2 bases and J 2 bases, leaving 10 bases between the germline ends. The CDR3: CASSQTTGGNQPQHF. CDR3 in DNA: TGTGCCAGCAGCCAAACGACAGGAGGCAATCAGCCCCAGCATTTT. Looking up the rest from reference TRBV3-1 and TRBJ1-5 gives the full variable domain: DTAVSQTPKYLVTQMGNDKSIKCEQNLGHDTMYWYKQDSKKFLKIMFSYNNKELIINETVPNRFSPKSPDKAHLNLHINSLELGDSAVYFCASSQTTGGNQPQHFGDGTRLSIL.

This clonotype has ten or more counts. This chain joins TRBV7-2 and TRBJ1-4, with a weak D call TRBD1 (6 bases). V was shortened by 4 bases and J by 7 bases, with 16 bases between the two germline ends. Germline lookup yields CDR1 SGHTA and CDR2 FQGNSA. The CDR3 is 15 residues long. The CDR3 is CASSSPRGAREKLFF. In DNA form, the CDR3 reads TGTGCCAGCAGCTCACCGAGGGGGGCTCGTGAAAAACTGTTTTTT.